A single count supports the clone carrying this T cell receptor (beta chain). Antigen specificity is unknown. This sample stems from a study of T cell responses to AZD1222 COVID-19 vaccine. At the level of the study: Second-dose groups at about 4 or about 12 weeks were pooled. Study-level points and caveats: Unmutated variant regions are reportedly the target of nearly half of TCRs that are spike-specific.

Sequencing used immunoSEQ multiplex PCR; TCRdb keeps in-frame clones, though not all of them. The repertoire holds 150,000 or so clones, with about 89% as singletons. The clonotype originates from an adult in good health. The specimen was peripheral blood, collected on day 0 of AZD1222 vaccination.

CDR3 residues: CASSIATPRGPKNIQYF. CDR3 bases: TGTGCCAGTAGTATAGCAACACCTAGGGGGCCCAAAAACATTCAGTACTTC. V gene TRBV19 combines with J gene TRBJ2-4; 7 positions agree with TRBD1. The CDR3 sequence is 17 residues long. Germline values: CDR1 LNHDA, CDR2 SQIVND (reference sequence). The junction had 8 bases not matched to a gene; V was cut back by 1 base and J by 2 bases. Together with reference TRBV19 and TRBJ2-4, the CDR3 gives the full variable domain: DGGITQSPKYLFRKEGQNVTLSCEQNLNHDAMYWYRQDPGQGLRLIYYSQIVNDFQKGDIAEGYSVSREKKESFPLTVTSAQKNPTAFYLCASSIATPRGPKNIQYFGAGTRLSVL.